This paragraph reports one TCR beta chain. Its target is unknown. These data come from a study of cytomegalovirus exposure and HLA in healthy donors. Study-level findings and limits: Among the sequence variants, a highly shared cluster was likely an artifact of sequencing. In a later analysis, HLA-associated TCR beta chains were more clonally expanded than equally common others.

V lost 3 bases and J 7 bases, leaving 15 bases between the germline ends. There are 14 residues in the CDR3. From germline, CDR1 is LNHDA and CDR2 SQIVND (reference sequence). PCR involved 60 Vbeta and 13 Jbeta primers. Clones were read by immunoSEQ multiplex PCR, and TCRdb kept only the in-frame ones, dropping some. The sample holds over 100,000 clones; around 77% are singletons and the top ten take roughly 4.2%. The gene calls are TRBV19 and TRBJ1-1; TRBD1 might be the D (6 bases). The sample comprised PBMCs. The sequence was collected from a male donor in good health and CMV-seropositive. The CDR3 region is CASSMQGGANEAFF. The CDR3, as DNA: TGTGCCAGTAGTATGCAAGGGGGGGCTAATGAAGCTTTCTTT.